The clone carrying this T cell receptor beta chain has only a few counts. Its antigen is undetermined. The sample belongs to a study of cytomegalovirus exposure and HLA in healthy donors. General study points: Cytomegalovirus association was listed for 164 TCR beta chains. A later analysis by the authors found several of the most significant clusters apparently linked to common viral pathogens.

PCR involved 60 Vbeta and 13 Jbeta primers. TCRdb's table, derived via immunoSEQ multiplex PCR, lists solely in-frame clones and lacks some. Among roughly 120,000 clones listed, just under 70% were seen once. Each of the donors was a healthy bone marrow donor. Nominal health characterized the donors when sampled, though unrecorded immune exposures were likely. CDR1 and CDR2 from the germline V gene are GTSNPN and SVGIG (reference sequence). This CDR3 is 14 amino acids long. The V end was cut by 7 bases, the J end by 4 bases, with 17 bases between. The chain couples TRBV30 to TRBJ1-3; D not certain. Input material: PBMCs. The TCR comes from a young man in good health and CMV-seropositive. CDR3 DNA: TGTGCCTCGATGTGGCTGCGAGGAGGAAACACCATATATTTT. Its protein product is CASMWLRGGNTIYF.